This entry concerns a single TCR beta chain. As yet, its antigen is unknown. Distinct nucleotide sequences in the sample also encode this CDR3. The data are from a study of OX40 agonist ivuxolimab in advanced cancers. For the study at large: With ivuxolimab, an agonistic anti-OX40 (CD134) antibody, patients were treated. Study-wide results and caveats: Part of the nonresponder group also had normalized T-cell clonal expansion that was low.

V was pared by 2 bases and J by 4 bases, with 3 bases between. This CDR3 comprises 12 residues. The V gene's germline CDR1 is MDHEN and CDR2 SYDVKM. Measured with immunoSEQ multiplex PCR; TCRdb has only the in-frame clones, and not every one. The sample includes about 41,000 clones, around 85% of them seen just once. Sampled blood was obtained at baseline, cycle 4 day 1, and cycle 7 day 1. Source: CD4+ or CD8+ T cells sorted from blood, taken in a trial of the OX40 agonist ivuxolimab. The chain uses TRBV28 and TRBJ2-1; D gene unclear. This clonotype originated in an adult with an advanced solid tumor such as melanoma, head and neck, liver or kidney cancer. CDR3 sequence (DNA): TGTGCCAGCAGTTTACGGTACAATGAGCAGTTCTTC. This codes for CASSLRYNEQFF.